These 31 T cell receptor beta chains were sequenced from one sample in a study of vaccination and CD4 T cells after COVID-19. Treatment indicated: roughly 10-day PBMC culture with coronavirus spike peptide pools or control peptides (ViraFEST assay). These receptors' antigens are unknown. The Oncomine TCR Beta short-read assay sequenced DNA from cultured CD4+ T cells. MiXCR, run by TCRdb on the PCR reads, gives a single entry per CDR3 protein. Among about 20,000 distinct CDR3 sequences listed, approximately 61% were seen once. The sequenced sample was CD4+ T cells from blood, cultured in vitro. These receptors came from a human donor who had recovered from COVID-19.

V is TRBV2 and J is TRBJ2-1; 13 bases align to TRBD2. This CDR3 is built from 17 residues. Per germline, CDR1 SNHLY and CDR2 FYNNEI. J gave up 0 bases and V 4 bases, and 3 bases lay outside the gene matches. The CDR3 sequence is CASSGGLAGSSYNEQFF. The CDR3 region has the DNA TGTGCCAGCAGTGGGGGACTAGCGGGAAGCTCCTACAATGAGCAGTTCTTC.

The chain recombines TRBV7-6 with TRBJ2-1, with 10 bases matching TRBD1. The CDR3 contains 15 residues. Trimming at V came to 0 bases and at J to 5 bases, leaving 1 base not matched to a gene. The germline V gene encodes CDR1 SGHVS and CDR2 FNYEAQ. CDR3 DNA sequence: TGTGCCAGCAGCTTAGCGGGACAGGGGCACAATGAGCAGTTCTTC. Amino acid sequence: CASSLAGQGHNEQFF.

This clonotype was detected a few times. This chain joins TRBV30 and TRBJ1-2, with no clear D. V was trimmed by 0 bases and J by 4 bases, leaving 9 bases between them. This CDR3 spans 13 amino acids. CDR1 is GTSNPN, CDR2 SVGIG, per germline (reference sequence). The CDR3 loop reads CAWSVQPSYGYTF. DNA for the CDR3: TGTGCCTGGAGTGTACAGCCCAGCTATGGCTACACCTTC. Looking up the rest from reference TRBV30 and TRBJ1-2 gives the full variable domain: SQTIHQWPATLVQPVGSPLSLECTVEGTSNPNLYWYRQAAGRGLQLLFYSVGIGQISSEVPQNLSASRPQDRQFILSSKKLLLSDSGFYLCAWSVQPSYGYTFGSGTRLTVV.

V and J are TRBV10-2 and TRBJ1-1; no clear D gene. The germline V gene encodes CDR1 WSHSY and CDR2 SAAADI. Deletions cut 2 bases from V and 5 bases from J, with 6 bases between. The CDR3 is 12 residues long. The CDR3 DNA reads as TGCGCCAGCAGTGAGGGCAGAACTGAAGCTTTCTTT. This gives the protein CASSEGRTEAFF.

The chain links TRBV20-1 to TRBJ2-1, with 9 bases that match TRBD2. With 1 base clipped from V and 7 bases from J, the junction kept 11 bases outside the gene matches. CDR1 DFQATT and CDR2 SNEGSKA come from the germline V gene (reference sequence). There are 16 residues in the CDR3. This CDR3 reads CSARGWGASGVNEQFF. The DNA for the CDR3 is TGCAGTGCTAGAGGGTGGGGTGCTAGCGGGGTAAATGAGCAGTTCTTC.

The rearrangement links TRBV19 to TRBJ2-7, with D possibly called TRBD1 or TRBD2 (5 bases each). From germline, CDR1 is LNHDA and CDR2 SQIVND (reference sequence). The CDR3 extends over 15 amino acids. V was clipped by 3 bases and J by 7 bases, with 19 bases between them. The CDR3 DNA sequence: TGTGCCAGTAGTATCGAAAGGGACGGATCAGAGGAGCAGTACTTC. Its translation is CASSIERDGSEEQYF.

The chain is built from TRBV6-1 and TRBJ1-1, with D possibly matching TRBD1 (5 bases). The CDR3 runs 13 residues. The V and J ends lost 2 bases and 3 bases respectively, with 7 bases between them. The germline V gene has CDR1 MNHNS and CDR2 SASEGT. The CDR3 bases are TGTGCCAGCAGTGAACAGGGTTACACTGAAGCTTTCTTT. Protein sequence: CASSEQGYTEAFF.

The table lists this clonotype with a few counts. This chain links TRBV20-1 with TRBJ1-1, with a possible D match to TRBD1 (5 bases). CDR1 is DFQATT and CDR2 is SNEGSKA in the germline V gene (reference sequence). The V gene lost 2 bases and the J gene lost 5 bases, with 12 bases spanning the gap. The CDR3 has 13 amino acids. CDR3 residues: CSARQGGGTEAFF. CDR3 coding DNA: TGCAGTGCTAGACAGGGAGGAGGGACTGAAGCTTTCTTT.

The J gene is TRBJ1-1, the V gene TRBV11-3; D not certain. Germline values: CDR1 SGHNT, CDR2 YENEEA. Trimming took 5 bases from V and 4 from J, leaving 8 bases between them. The CDR3 is made up of 12 amino acids. CDR3 in DNA: TGTGCCAGCAGCCCTCGGGGCACTGAAGCTTTCTTT. Protein product: CASSPRGTEAFF. Full variable domain (missing parts from reference TRBV11-3 and TRBJ1-1): EAGVVQSPRYKIIEKKQPVAFWCNPISGHNTLYWYLQNLGQGPELLIRYENEEAVDDSQLPKDRFSAERLKGVDSTLKIQPAELGDSAVYLCASSPRGTEAFFGQGTRLTVV.

V gene TRBV30 combines with J gene TRBJ1-6; 11 bases fit TRBD1. Germline CDR1 GTSNPN, CDR2 SVGIG (reference sequence). The CDR3 loop spans 15 amino acids. Trimming at V came to 2 bases and at J to 10 bases, leaving 7 bases not matched to a gene. The CDR3 protein is CAWSRGTGGGSPLHF. The CDR3 nucleotides are TGTGCCTGGAGTCGCGGGACAGGGGGAGGATCACCCCTCCACTTT.

This clonotype came up once. The rearrangement links TRBV20-1 to TRBJ2-1; D may match TRBD1 or TRBD2 (6 bases each). V was shortened by 3 bases and J by 4 bases, with 22 bases between the two germline ends. CDR1 is DFQATT and CDR2 is SNEGSKA in the germline V gene (reference sequence). The CDR3 runs 17 residues. The CDR3 loop reads CSASGVGGFGIYNEQFF. The CDR3 region has the DNA TGCAGTGCTAGCGGGGTGGGGGGCTTTGGTATATACAATGAGCAGTTCTTC.

The genes are TRBV6-2 or TRBV6-3 and TRBJ2-7; unclear D gene. Germline CDR1 reads MNHEY; CDR2 reads SVGEGT. V gave up 5 bases and J gave up 6 bases, with 14 bases separating them. The CDR3 sequence is 13 residues long. For the CDR3, the DNA is TGTGCCAGCAGTCCCTCTGGGGTGGGCGAGCAGTACTTC. Amino acid sequence: CASSPSGVGEQYF.

A few counts support this clonotype. This chain uses TRBV30 with TRBJ1-2, with D unclear. The germline CDR1 and CDR2 sequences are GTSNPN and SVGIG (reference sequence). Trimming removed 3 bases at V and 8 bases at J, with 16 bases between. CDR3 size: 13 residues. CDR3 in amino acids: CAWSVQEILGYTF. Here the CDR3 DNA reads TGTGCCTGGAGCGTCCAGGAAATATTGGGCTACACCTTC.

This clonotype was seen a handful of times. The J gene is TRBJ2-3, the V gene TRBV27; no definite D call. Germline lookup yields CDR1 MNHEY and CDR2 SMNVEV (reference sequence). Trimming shortened V by 5 bases and J by 5 bases, and 11 bases separated the two germline ends. This CDR3 region has 13 residues. The CDR3 loop reads CASSVTAGDTQYF. The CDR3 DNA sequence: TGTGCCAGCAGTGTTACTGCTGGAGATACGCAGTATTTT.

This clonotype was counted only a few times. V and J are TRBV6-5 and TRBJ1-2; D call uncertain. Between the trimmed V and J ends, which lost 2 bases and 0 bases, there was a span of 7 bases. The CDR3 is 14 residues long. CDR1 is MNHEY and CDR2 is SVGAGI in the germline V gene. The CDR3 reads CASSYRLSNYGYTF. The CDR3 DNA sequence: TGTGCCAGCAGTTACAGGCTTTCTAACTATGGCTACACCTTC.

J is TRBJ1-5 and V is TRBV27, with TRBD1 as a possible D gene (5 bases). V was shortened by 11 bases and J by 7 bases, with 15 bases between the two germline ends. CDR3 length: 12 residues. CDR1 is MNHEY, CDR2 SMNVEV, per germline (reference sequence). CDR3 protein: CASGQGGQPQHF. In DNA, the CDR3 is TGTGCCTCTGGGCAGGGCGGCCAGCCCCAGCATTTT.

This clonotype was recorded a few times. The chain is built from TRBV6-1 and TRBJ2-3, with 7 bases aligning to TRBD2. The V gene's germline CDR1 is MNHNS and CDR2 SASEGT. J was trimmed by 2 bases and V by 4 bases; bases with no gene match: 3. The CDR3 sequence is 14 residues long. The CDR3 coding sequence is TGTGCCAGCAGTGTCGGGGGGACCACAGATACGCAGTATTTT. It encodes CASSVGGTTDTQYF.

The V gene is TRBV7-8, the J gene TRBJ1-6; the D gene is possibly TRBD1 (5 bases). The CDR3 contains 15 residues. The ends were cut back, 6 bases at V and 8 bases at J, with 17 bases in the middle. The germline V gene encodes CDR1 SGHVS and CDR2 FQNEAQ. The CDR3 sequence is CASSRDGVQDSPLHF. The CDR3 region has the DNA TGTGCCAGCAGTCGGGACGGAGTACAGGATTCACCCCTCCACTTT.

This sequence joins TRBV20-1 and TRBJ1-2; no clear D gene. In germline, CDR1 is DFQATT, CDR2 SNEGSKA (reference sequence). V was clipped by 7 bases and J by 3 bases, with 15 bases between them. This CDR3 contains 13 residues. The CDR3, as DNA: TGCAGTGGGAGTGGCAGGATGGACTATGGCTACACCTTC. This translates into CSGSGRMDYGYTF.

The J gene is TRBJ1-2, the V gene TRBV20-1; no reliable D call. V lost 1 base and J 0 bases, leaving 3 bases between the germline ends. Germline CDR1 DFQATT, CDR2 SNEGSKA (reference sequence). The CDR3 has 12 amino acids. The CDR3 region has the DNA TGCAGTGCTAGAGGGTCTAACTATGGCTACACCTTC. It specifies CSARGSNYGYTF.

The V call is TRBV6-1, the J call TRBJ2-7; 10 bases align to TRBD1. This CDR3 is 15 amino acids long. Germline V lookup: CDR1 MNHNS, CDR2 SASEGT. V gave up 6 bases and J gave up 3 bases; unmatched junction bases: 8. The CDR3 coding sequence is TGTGCCAGCAGGCCAAGACAGGGGGCCATCTACGAGCAGTACTTC. The encoded protein is CASRPRQGAIYEQYF.

V usage is TRBV20-1 and J usage is TRBJ2-2; D may match TRBD1 or TRBD2 (5 bases each). The CDR3 has 13 residues. With 4 bases removed from V and 6 bases from J, the gap between germline ends came to 12 bases. CDR1 and CDR2 from the germline V gene are DFQATT and SNEGSKA (reference sequence). CDR3 loop: CSAKRGGAGELFF. The CDR3 DNA is TGCAGTGCTAAGAGGGGTGGGGCCGGGGAGCTGTTTTTT.

The chain employs TRBV28 and TRBJ1-2; 7 nucleotides line up with TRBD1. The V and J ends lost 8 bases and 2 bases, in that order; junction bases with no gene match: 8. The CDR3 sequence is 14 residues long. Germline V lookup: CDR1 MDHEN, CDR2 SYDVKM. CDR3 in amino acids: CASGTGTANYGYTF. CDR3 bases: TGTGCCAGCGGAACCGGGACAGCGAACTATGGCTACACCTTC.

The chain joins TRBV5-6 to TRBJ1-2; 9 bases are a match to TRBD1. The CDR3 extends over 14 amino acids. V shed 0 bases and J 4 bases; nucleotides not matched to a gene: 1. CDR1 is SGHDT and CDR2 is YYEEEE in the germline V gene. CDR3 region: CASSLVGQGYGYTF. The CDR3 nucleotides read TGTGCCAGCAGCTTGGTGGGACAGGGCTATGGCTACACCTTC.

CDR3 region: CASSFSGLAAVGETQYF. CDR3 DNA: TGTGCCAGCAGCTTCTCGGGACTAGCGGCCGTCGGAGAGACCCAGTACTTC. The chain carries TRBV7-2 and TRBJ2-5; 11 positions match TRBD2. The germline V gene has CDR1 SGHTA and CDR2 FQGNSA. The J segment lost 4 bases and the V segment lost 3 bases, leaving 10 bases of the junction unmatched. This CDR3 is built from 17 residues.

V and J are TRBV7-2 and TRBJ2-1; D is perhaps TRBD1 (5 bases). CDR1 is SGHTA, CDR2 FQGNSA, per germline. Deletions cut 3 bases from V and 2 bases from J, with 14 bases between. The CDR3 is 16 residues long. CDR3 bases: TGTGCCAGCAGCTTGGTGGGGCAAAAAACCTACAATGAGCAGTTCTTC. Its translation: CASSLVGQKTYNEQFF.

The chain combines TRBV7-8 with TRBJ2-2, with D perhaps TRBD1 (5 bases). Germline V gives CDR1 SGHVS, CDR2 FQNEAQ. The CDR3 has 14 residues. V dropped 4 bases and J dropped 5 bases, with 11 bases sitting between them. CDR3 in DNA: TGTGCCAGCAGCTCGACAGATTCGACCGGGGAGCTGTTTTTT. It specifies CASSSTDSTGELFF. Filled out from reference TRBV7-8 and TRBJ2-2, the complete variable domain reads GAGVSQSPRYKVAKRGQDVALRCDPISGHVSLFWYQQALGQGPEFLTYFQNEAQLDKSGLPSDRFFAERPEGSVSTLKIQRTQQEDSAVYLCASSSTDSTGELFFGEGSRLTVL.

This chain links TRBV5-1 with TRBJ2-1; 10 bases agree with TRBD2. This CDR3 is 15 amino acids long. Germline assignment: CDR1 SGHRS and CDR2 YFSETQ. V was clipped by 4 bases and J by 5 bases; unmatched bases: 6. In nucleotides, the CDR3 is TGCGCCAGCAGCCGCGGGACTAGCGACAACAATGAGCAGTTCTTC. Translating gives CASSRGTSDNNEQFF. Variable domain in full (rest from reference TRBV5-1 and TRBJ2-1): KAGVTQTPRYLIKTRGQQVTLSCSPISGHRSVSWYQQTPGQGLQFLFEYFSETQRNKGNFPGRFSGRQFSNSRSEMNVSTLELGDSALYLCASSRGTSDNNEQFFGPGTRLTVL.

The chain carries TRBV6-1 and TRBJ1-5; a weak D match, TRBD1 (5 bases). The CDR3 contains 18 residues. The V gene lost 5 bases and the J gene lost 1 base, with 21 bases spanning the gap. Per germline, CDR1 MNHNS and CDR2 SASEGT. The CDR3, as DNA: TGTGCCAGCAGTCAGGTGAGGGGAGCCACTGGCAGCAATCAGCCCCAGCATTTT. Translated, it gives CASSQVRGATGSNQPQHF.

The chain is built from TRBV7-9 and TRBJ1-4, with 7 bases identical to TRBD1. Germline V gene lookup returns CDR1 SEHNR and CDR2 FQNEAQ (reference sequence). The CDR3 runs to 15 residues. Germline trimming cut 2 bases from V and 3 bases from J; bases unmatched to any gene: 3. For the CDR3, the DNA is TGTGCCAGCAGCTTAACAGGGGTCCCTAATGAAAAACTGTTTTTT. Its translation is CASSLTGVPNEKLFF.

This clonotype was seen only once. The CDR3 region has the DNA TGTGCCAGCAGTTCGGGAGCGTATAGCAATCAGCCCCAGCATTTT. Amino acids: CASSSGAYSNQPQHF. The gene calls are TRBV12-3 or TRBV12-4 and TRBJ1-5; D remains unclear. CDR3 length: 15 amino acids. V lost 4 bases and J lost 0, with 10 bases in between.